This section outlines one TCR beta chain sequence together with its context. Its antigen is not known. These data are taken from a study of shared clonotypes between healthy human individuals. Findings and limits, study-wide: The naive CD4 repertoires of a handful of donors were compared, and 5% to 6.5% of clonotypes were shared.

The protocol was immunoSEQ multiplex PCR, while the TCRdb copy is restricted to in-frame clones and leaves out a portion. The sample records about 2.1 million clones, over 85% being singletons. CD45RO-negative, CCR7-positively selected cells formed the naive CD8 fraction, excluding terminally differentiated effector memory CD45RA+ cells. Per the germline V gene, CDR1 is MDHEN and CDR2 is SYDVKM. V was pared by 2 bases and J by 8 bases, with 7 bases between. This CDR3 has 12 residues. The material sequenced was naive CD8+ T cells from PBMCs. This TCR was recovered from a man aged 18 to 30 in good health. Some clones in this sample may be carry-over from other donors' samples. The V call is TRBV28, the J call TRBJ1-5, with D hard to call. CDR3 sequence reads: CASSLPTEPQHF. In nucleotides, the CDR3 is TGTGCCAGCAGTTTACCGACGGAGCCCCAGCATTTT.